One sample yielded the 16 T cell receptor beta chains listed below, sequenced in a study of cytomegalovirus exposure and HLA in healthy donors. Researchers ran the PCR with 60 Vbeta and 13 Jbeta primers. Only in-frame clones appear in the TCRdb table, and some are missing; sequencing was by immunoSEQ multiplex PCR. The table lists about 160,000 clones, roughly 82% of them singletons. Material: PBMCs. The receptors here all came from a girl between 10 and 17 years old in good health and CMV-seropositive.

The chain joins TRBV11-2 to TRBJ2-7, with D uncertain. Germline assignment: CDR1 SGHAT and CDR2 FQNNGV. Trimming shortened V by 2 bases and J by 4 bases, and 6 bases separated the two germline ends. The length of the CDR3 is 12 residues. CDR3 DNA sequence: TGTGCCAGCAGCTTAATATCTTACGAGCAGTACTTC. This encodes CASSLISYEQYF.

In this sample, this clone turned up once. The chain is built from TRBV11-2 and TRBJ2-2; perhaps TRBD1 as D (6 bases). Germline CDR1 and CDR2: SGHAT and FQNNGV. The CDR3 length is 15 residues. Trimming took 5 bases from V and 4 from J, leaving 14 bases between them. CDR3 region: CASSRQDLITGELFF. The DNA of the CDR3 is TGTGCCAGCAGCCGACAGGACCTGATCACCGGGGAGCTGTTTTTT.

This chain links TRBV6-5 with TRBJ1-2, with D perhaps TRBD1 (6 bases). There are 15 residues in the CDR3. Germline V gives CDR1 MNHEY, CDR2 SVGAGI. Trimming removed 2 bases at V and 4 bases at J, with 14 bases between. The CDR3: CASSYQRGGAYGYTF. The DNA of the CDR3 is TGTGCCAGCAGTTACCAAAGAGGGGGGGCCTATGGCTACACCTTC.

This clone came up a few times. The chain combines TRBV25-1 with TRBJ2-5; 8 positions match TRBD1. The end of the DNA fits TRBJ2-7 better, so the J call may be wrong. Germline loops: CDR1 MGHDK, CDR2 SYGVNS. The CDR3 runs 15 residues. The CDR3 nucleotides read TGTGCCAGCAGTGATCCTCGAGAGACAGGGGTCGAGCAGTACTTC. Translating it yields CASSDPRETGVEQYF.

The rearrangement joins TRBV4-1 to TRBJ1-4; maybe TRBD1 (5 bases). The CDR3 contains 15 residues. The germline V and J ends were trimmed by 0 bases and 6 bases, with 11 bases remaining between them. Germline lookup yields CDR1 MGHRA and CDR2 YSYEKL. The CDR3 nucleotides read TGCGCCAGCAGCCAAGATCCAGGGCTGGATGAAAAACTGTTTTTT. Translated, it gives CASSQDPGLDEKLFF.

The V and J genes are TRBV27 and TRBJ2-7; 12 bases align to TRBD2. V shed 8 bases and J 2 bases; nucleotides not matched to a gene: 4. Germline V gives CDR1 MNHEY, CDR2 SMNVEV (reference sequence). The CDR3 runs to 14 residues. The CDR3 DNA reads as TGTGCCAGCCGCGGACTAGCGGGAACCTACGAGCAGTACTTC. This gives the protein CASRGLAGTYEQYF.

The chain links TRBV5-1 to TRBJ1-1, with D possibly being TRBD1 (5 bases). V lost 1 base, J lost 4 bases, and 11 bases lay in between. Germline lookup yields CDR1 SGHRS and CDR2 YFSETQ. This CDR3 spans 14 amino acids. CDR3 bases: TGCGCCAGCAGCTTGCACGGGGGAACCACTGAAGCTTTCTTT. Amino acid sequence: CASSLHGGTTEAFF.

Only one count was recorded for this clone. The rearrangement uses TRBV7-9 and TRBJ1-2, with 7 nucleotides matching TRBD1. From germline, CDR1 is SEHNR and CDR2 FQNEAQ (reference sequence). After removal of 5 bases from V and 0 bases from J, the junction contained 6 bases not matched to a gene. The CDR3 covers 15 residues. This CDR3 is CASSVRDSSNYGYTF. The CDR3 region has the DNA TGTGCCAGCAGCGTGAGGGACAGCTCTAACTATGGCTACACCTTC. Full variable domain (remainder filled in from reference TRBV7-9 and TRBJ1-2): DTGVSQNPRHKITKRGQNVTFRCDPISEHNRLYWYRQTLGQGPEFLTYFQNEAQLEKSRLLSDRFSAERPKGSFSTLEIQRTEQGDSAMYLCASSVRDSSNYGYTFGSGTRLTVV.

J is TRBJ2-7 and V is TRBV7-9, with a weak D call TRBD1 (6 bases). The CDR3 loop spans 13 amino acids. The germline V gene encodes CDR1 SEHNR and CDR2 FQNEAQ (reference sequence). The ends were cut back, 2 bases at V and 6 bases at J, with 11 bases in the middle. As DNA, the CDR3 is TGTGCCAGCAGCTTACCAGGGGACGGCGAGCAGTACTTC. It specifies CASSLPGDGEQYF.

This clone appeared a single time. V and J are TRBV28 and TRBJ2-7; D may be TRBD2 (5 bases). Germline CDR1 MDHEN, CDR2 SYDVKM. The CDR3 is 12 residues long. V lost 8 bases and J 7 bases, leaving 15 bases between the germline ends. The DNA for the CDR3 is TGTGCCAGCGCGGGTCCCAATTCGGAGCAGTACTTC. As protein: CASAGPNSEQYF.

The genes are TRBV5-1 and TRBJ2-5, with TRBD1 identical over 8 bases. The germline V gene encodes CDR1 SGHRS and CDR2 YFSETQ. This CDR3 contains 12 residues. V dropped 7 bases and J dropped 5; count of bases not matched to a gene: 4. CDR3 DNA sequence: TGCGCCAGCGGCGGACAGGGCGAGACCCAGTACTTC. Its protein product is CASGGQGETQYF.

V gene TRBV4-1 combines with J gene TRBJ2-6; 7 bases agree with TRBD1. CDR1 and CDR2 from the germline V gene are MGHRA and YSYEKL. V lost 2 bases, J lost 2 bases, and 6 bases stayed unmatched. The CDR3 totals 17 residues. CDR3 residues: CASSQNRGNPGANVLTF. In DNA, the CDR3 is TGCGCCAGCAGCCAAAACAGGGGTAACCCTGGGGCCAACGTCCTGACTTTC.

The CDR3 DNA follows: TGTGCCAGCTCACTTACTAGCGGGAGTACAGATACGCAGTATTTT. Its translation is CASSLTSGSTDTQYF. The rearrangement uses TRBV18 and TRBJ2-3; TRBD2 matches 11 bases. With 4 bases clipped from V and 3 bases from J, the junction kept 3 bases outside the gene matches. Germline CDR1 is KGHSH and CDR2 is LQKENI. The CDR3 is made up of 15 amino acids. The full variable domain, its missing parts supplied by reference TRBV18 and TRBJ2-3, is NAGVMQNPRHLVRRRGQEARLRCSPMKGHSHVYWYRQLPEEGLKFMVYLQKENIIDESGMPKERFSAEFPKEGPSILRIQQVVRGDSAAYFCASSLTSGSTDTQYFGPGTRLTVL.

This chain uses TRBV5-6 with TRBJ2-1; a weak D match, TRBD1 (6 bases). Trimming took 3 bases from V and 6 from J, leaving 7 bases between them. Germline CDR1 and CDR2: SGHDT and YYEEEE. CDR3 length: 12 residues. The CDR3 protein is CASSSRGNEQFF. The CDR3 nucleotides read TGTGCCAGCAGCTCCAGGGGCAATGAGCAGTTCTTC.

A note on this clone: The same CDR3 can be traced to other DNA sequences in this sample. The V call is TRBV10-2, the J call TRBJ1-1; no clear D gene. V dropped 1 base and J dropped 5 bases, with 11 bases sitting between them. Looked up from germline, CDR1 is WSHSY and CDR2 is SAAADI. The CDR3 is made up of 14 amino acids. The CDR3 bases are TGCGCCAGCAGTGAGTTCTCAGCGTGGACTGAAGCTTTCTTT. It codes for CASSEFSAWTEAFF.

This clone appeared a single time. The CDR3 protein is CASSAVEGRTRRDTIYF. DNA of the CDR3: TGTGCCAGCAGCGCCGTTGAGGGTCGAACACGACGAGACACCATATATTTT. This chain uses TRBV9 with TRBJ1-3; D is unresolved. V was trimmed by 3 bases and J by 8 bases, leaving 24 bases between them. Germline CDR1 reads SGDLS; CDR2 reads YYNGEE. This CDR3 is built from 17 residues.